This T cell receptor beta chain comes out of a study of T cells in Graves' hyperthyroidism and ophthalmopathy. Researchers took RNA transcripts and amplified the TCR beta CDR3 regions from them. Using the HTBI primer set, a first-round RT-PCR was run on the TCR CDR3. TCRdb redid the calling of the multiplex PCR reads with MiXCR, one entry per CDR3 protein. The sample lists fewer than 500,000 distinct CDR3 sequences; 13% to 15% were seen once. Findings of the study overall: Median prediction lead before ophthalmopathy onset was about 6.5 months with the model. Peripheral blood also featured most of the thyroid clonotypes expanded above 0.001.

This clonotype was counted ten times or more. Its antigen remains unknown. The CDR3 contains 16 residues. Trimming pared 0 bases from V and 1 base from J, leaving 12 bases between. Per the germline V gene, CDR1 is SQVTM and CDR2 is ANQGSEA. The chain employs TRBV29-1 and TRBJ2-2; perhaps TRBD2 as D (5 bases). The specimen sequenced was blood. This clonotype was obtained from a woman between 25 and 40 years old with Graves' ophthalmopathy. The CDR3 sequence is CSVEEDAGGNTGELFF. As DNA, the CDR3 is TGCAGCGTTGAAGAGGATGCGGGTGGGAACACCGGGGAGCTGTTTTTT.